These 5 T cell receptor beta chains originate from one sample sequenced in a study of CD8 T cells in ankylosing spondylitis. TCRdb reanalysed the 5' RACE reads using MiXCR and keeps one entry per CDR3 protein. The data contain 150,000 to 200,000 distinct CDR3 sequences, 11% of them seen just once; the ten biggest clones take up under 35%. The material sequenced was blood, either unsorted or a sorted T cell fraction (not recorded which). The receptors were gathered from a male donor with ankylosing spondylitis or in good health (not recorded which).

In this sample, this clonotype turned up a few times. The J gene is TRBJ2-1, the V gene TRBV7-6, with D uncertain. This CDR3 has 15 amino acids. Trimming left V 1 base short and J 2 bases short, with 9 bases between. From germline, CDR1 is SGHVS and CDR2 FNYEAQ. The DNA for the CDR3 is TGTGCCAGCAGCTTAGATCTGGGGACCTACAATGAGCAGTTCTTC. It specifies CASSLDLGTYNEQFF.

This clonotype was picked up a small number of times. The chain joins TRBV10-1 to TRBJ2-1; D remains ambiguous. Germline V gene lookup returns CDR1 WNHNN and CDR2 SYGVQD (reference sequence). The CDR3 runs 16 residues. V was clipped by 5 bases and J by 6 bases, with 20 bases between them. The CDR3 bases are TGCGCCAGCAGTCCTACACCGGACCCCGGCGGCAATGAGCAGTTCTTC. This translates into CASSPTPDPGGNEQFF.

This clonotype was seen ten or more times. This chain joins TRBV10-3 and TRBJ2-5; 7 bases map to TRBD1. Germline assignment: CDR1 ENHRY and CDR2 SYGVKD. The V segment lost 4 bases and the J segment 2 bases; nucleotides outside the gene matches: 1. The CDR3 loop spans 13 amino acids. The CDR3: CAISVTGQETQYF. As DNA, the CDR3 is TGTGCCATCAGTGTGACAGGGCAAGAGACCCAGTACTTC.

This clonotype was recorded at least ten times. The chain carries TRBV4-3 and TRBJ2-1, with TRBD2 matching over 11 bases. The V and J ends lost 4 bases and 2 bases, in that order; junction bases with no gene match: 4. Germline V CDR1 and CDR2: LGHNA, YSLEER. This CDR3 contains 16 residues. CDR3 sequence: CASSLDSGGAYNEQFF. CDR3 in DNA: TGCGCCAGCAGCCTAGATAGCGGGGGGGCCTACAATGAGCAGTTCTTC.

The chain has TRBV11-2 and TRBJ2-7; the match to TRBD2 covers 9 bases. The V gene end was trimmed by 0 bases and the J gene end by 3 bases; junction bases not matched to a gene: 3. CDR3 length: 15 amino acids. Germline assignment: CDR1 SGHAT and CDR2 FQNNGV. For the CDR3, the DNA is TGTGCCAGCAGCTTAGAGGTAGCGGGAGTCTACGAGCAGTACTTC. It encodes CASSLEVAGVYEQYF.